Below, 24 T cell receptor beta chains from the same sample are listed, as sequenced in a study of shared clonotypes between healthy human individuals. Clones were read by immunoSEQ multiplex PCR, and TCRdb kept only the in-frame ones, dropping some. The sample records more than 2 million clones, 90% to 95% being singletons. The sequenced material came from naive CD4+ T cells sorted from blood. The subset is: CD45RA+ positively selected. The receptors were gathered from a man between 18 and 29 years old in good health.

J is TRBJ2-5 and V is TRBV5-6; D tentatively reads TRBD1 or TRBD2 (5 bases each). V was pared by 3 bases and J by 1 base, with 10 bases between. Germline loops: CDR1 SGHDT, CDR2 YYEEEE. This CDR3 region has 14 residues. The CDR3 loop is CASSSPGTQETQYF. The CDR3, as DNA: TGTGCCAGCAGCTCCCCAGGGACCCAAGAGACCCAGTACTTC. The full variable domain, with the rest looked up from reference TRBV5-6 and TRBJ2-5, is DAGVTQSPTHLIKTRGQQVTLRCSPKSGHDTVSWYQQALGQGPQFIFQYYEEEERQRGNFPDRFSGHQFPNYSSELNVNALLLGDSALYLCASSSPGTQETQYFGPGTRLLVL.

The chain has TRBV2 and TRBJ1-2, with a weak D call TRBD1 (6 bases). This CDR3 spans 15 amino acids. Germline V gene lookup returns CDR1 SNHLY and CDR2 FYNNEI. The ends were cut back, 2 bases at V and 0 bases at J, with 10 bases in the middle. CDR3 nucleotide sequence: TGTGCCAGCAGTGAACGGACAGTAGCTAACTATGGCTACACCTTC. Residues: CASSERTVANYGYTF.

The rearrangement joins TRBV10-1 to TRBJ2-2; D not resolved. V was cut by 2 bases and J by 6 bases, with 7 bases left in between. The CDR3 is 13 amino acids. Germline loops: CDR1 WNHNN, CDR2 SYGVQD (reference sequence). The CDR3 bases are TGCGCCAGCAGTGAGCTAATCCCCGGGGAGCTGTTTTTT. Translation: CASSELIPGELFF.

The rearrangement links TRBV2 to TRBJ2-1; 10 nucleotides line up with TRBD2. Trimming removed 5 bases from V and 3 bases from J; junction bases left unmatched: 4. CDR3 length equals 15 residues. From germline, CDR1 is SNHLY and CDR2 FYNNEI. The CDR3 DNA sequence: TGTGCCAGCAGTCGGGCTAGCGGGAGCTACAATGAGCAGTTCTTC. Its protein is CASSRASGSYNEQFF.

J is TRBJ1-1 and V is TRBV5-6, with D unresolved. This CDR3 has 18 amino acids. CDR1 SGHDT and CDR2 YYEEEE come from the germline V gene. The V end lost 1 base, the J end lost 1 base, and 20 bases lay between the germline ends. CDR3 DNA: TGTGCCAGCAGCTTGAAGGGCCAGAGTACGGTACGGAACACTGAAGCTTTCTTT. It translates to CASSLKGQSTVRNTEAFF.

V and J are TRBV5-6 and TRBJ2-2; TRBD2 matches 12 bases. V shed 4 bases, J shed 4 bases, and the junction held 11 bases outside the gene matches. The CDR3 is 18 residues long. Germline CDR1 SGHDT, CDR2 YYEEEE. CDR3 sequence (DNA): TGTGCCAGCAGCCGAGGACTAGCGGGAAATGTTGGCACCGGGGAGCTGTTTTTT. Translating it yields CASSRGLAGNVGTGELFF.

The chain joins TRBV12-1 to TRBJ2-7; TRBD2 is taken as the D call from the table, unchecked against the DNA. TRBV12-1 is reported as a pseudogene. The CDR3 covers 14 residues. The DNA for the CDR3 is TGTGCCAGCAGCTTTGATCCCTCGGGGGACGAGCAGTACTTC. This encodes CASSFDPSGDEQYF.

The V and J genes are TRBV5-1 and TRBJ2-3, with D perhaps matching TRBD2 (5 bases). Germline assignment: CDR1 SGHRS and CDR2 YFSETQ. The V end was cut by 1 base, the J end by 2 bases, with 8 bases between. The CDR3 covers 14 residues. DNA of the CDR3: TGCGCCAGCAGCTTGTCTAGCACCACAGATACGCAGTATTTT. Its translation is CASSLSSTTDTQYF.

The gene calls are TRBV6-5 and TRBJ1-1; TRBD1 matches at 7 bases. V lost 6 bases, J lost 1 base, and 5 bases stayed unmatched. The CDR3 has 14 amino acids. From germline, CDR1 is MNHEY and CDR2 SVGAGI. CDR3 coding DNA: TGTGCCAGCAGGAGACAGGGTCCGAACACTGAAGCTTTCTTT. This translates into CASRRQGPNTEAFF.

This chain connects TRBV7-3 to TRBJ2-1; D ambiguous. V was pared by 3 bases and J by 9 bases, with 18 bases between. The CDR3 has 15 amino acids. Per the germline V gene, CDR1 is SGHTA and CDR2 is FQGTGA. The CDR3 reads CASSLDGIPYGEQFF. CDR3 nucleotide sequence: TGTGCCAGCAGCTTGGACGGAATCCCGTATGGTGAGCAGTTCTTC. The variable domain in full, with the rest retrieved from reference TRBV7-3 and TRBJ2-1, is GAGVSQTPSNKVTEKGKYVELRCDPISGHTALYWYRQSLGQGPEFLIYFQGTGAADDSGLPNDRFFAVRPEGSVSTLKIQRTERGDSAVYLCASSLDGIPYGEQFFGPGTRLTVL.

DNA of the CDR3: TGTGCCAGCAGCCTCGGGACTAGCGGGAAAGATGAGCAGTTCTTC. Translated: CASSLGTSGKDEQFF. The chain has TRBV14 and TRBJ2-1; 13 bases match TRBD2. With 4 bases clipped from V and 8 bases from J, the junction kept 5 bases outside the gene matches. Germline V gives CDR1 SGHDN, CDR2 FVKESK. This CDR3 spans 15 amino acids.

The chain couples TRBV18 to TRBJ2-7, with TRBD1 matching over 10 bases. Germline CDR1 and CDR2: KGHSH and LQKENI. The CDR3 length is 20 residues. V gave up 1 base and J gave up 6 bases; unmatched junction bases: 21. The CDR3 loop is CASSPQRQGAFGTRRGEQYF. The CDR3 DNA reads TGTGCCAGCTCACCACAGAGACAGGGGGCTTTCGGGACTAGAAGGGGCGAGCAGTACTTC.

The chain joins TRBV5-1 to TRBJ2-7, with 16 bases identical to TRBD2. V gave up 5 bases and J gave up 3 bases; unmatched junction bases: 8. CDR3 length equals 17 residues. Germline V gene lookup returns CDR1 SGHRS and CDR2 YFSETQ. The CDR3 DNA is TGCGCCAGCAGTTCGGCCGGGACTAGCGGGAGGGGCTACGAGCAGTACTTC. Translated, it gives CASSSAGTSGRGYEQYF.

The CDR3 region is CASSPLPPMGEQYF. The CDR3, as DNA: TGTGCCAGCAGTCCACTCCCCCCAATGGGCGAGCAGTACTTC. The chain joins TRBV28 to TRBJ2-7; D is uncertain. The length of the CDR3 is 14 residues. CDR1 MDHEN and CDR2 SYDVKM come from the germline V gene. The V gene lost 5 bases and the J gene lost 6 bases, with 17 bases spanning the gap.

V is TRBV18 and J is TRBJ1-1; weak D call: TRBD1 (5 bases). The CDR3 runs 15 residues. The V and J ends lost 1 base and 5 bases respectively, with 14 bases between them. The germline CDR1 and CDR2 sequences are KGHSH and LQKENI. The CDR3 nucleotides read TGTGCCAGCTCACCACAGAATCAGGGCGTTACTGAAGCTTTCTTT. Protein sequence: CASSPQNQGVTEAFF.

This chain uses TRBV4-1 with TRBJ2-3, with 12 bases aligning to TRBD2. The CDR3 consists of 17 residues. Germline CDR1 MGHRA, CDR2 YSYEKL. After removal of 0 bases from V and 5 bases from J, the junction contained 6 bases not matched to a gene. Written as DNA, the CDR3 is TGCGCCAGCAGCCAAGAGATGCTAGCGGGGGGGCAAGATACGCAGTATTTT. It yields the protein CASSQEMLAGGQDTQYF.

The rearrangement links TRBV5-1 to TRBJ2-3; 9 bases fit TRBD1. Germline-derived CDR1 and CDR2 are SGHRS and YFSETQ. This CDR3 has 14 residues. V shed 6 bases and J 5 bases; nucleotides not matched to a gene: 7. The CDR3 sequence is CASKGQGIVDTQYF. CDR3 nucleotides: TGCGCCAGCAAGGGACAGGGAATCGTAGATACGCAGTATTTT.

V is TRBV5-1 and J is TRBJ1-4; weak D call: TRBD1 (5 bases). This CDR3 spans 14 amino acids. Germline V CDR1 and CDR2: SGHRS, YFSETQ. Trimming removed 3 bases from V and 8 bases from J, with 14 bases in between. The DNA for the CDR3 is TGCGCCAGCAGCTCAGGGTATTCTGGGGAAAAACTGTTTTTT. Residues: CASSSGYSGEKLFF.

The chain has TRBV19 and TRBJ2-2; TRBD2 might be the D (5 bases). The germline V gene encodes CDR1 LNHDA and CDR2 SQIVND (reference sequence). V was shortened by 6 bases and J by 2 bases, with 13 bases between the two germline ends. This CDR3 region has 15 residues. This CDR3 reads CASRPGLGNTGELFF. The CDR3 DNA reads as TGTGCCAGTAGACCCGGACTCGGAAACACCGGGGAGCTGTTTTTT.

This rearrangement joins TRBV7-2 to TRBJ2-3; D unresolved. CDR1 and CDR2 from the germline V gene are SGHTA and FQGNSA. The CDR3 loop spans 17 amino acids. The V end was cut by 4 bases, the J end by 2 bases, with 19 bases between. The CDR3 is CASSSQVTSTYTDTQYF. In DNA form, the CDR3 reads TGTGCCAGCAGCTCCCAAGTCACCTCTACTTACACAGATACGCAGTATTTT.

The V and J genes are TRBV6-5 and TRBJ2-3; 10 positions match TRBD1. V shed 0 bases, J shed 5 bases, and the junction held 5 bases outside the gene matches. CDR1 is MNHEY, CDR2 SVGAGI, per germline. This CDR3 spans 16 amino acids. In DNA, the CDR3 is TGTGCCAGCAGTTACTCGCGACAGGGGGCAGGAGATACGCAGTATTTT. It codes for CASSYSRQGAGDTQYF.

A note on this clone: Other DNA sequences of this sample code for an identical CDR3. The chain is built from TRBV29-1 and TRBJ2-2; TRBD2 is a possible D gene (6 bases). CDR1 is SQVTM and CDR2 is ANQGSEA in the germline V gene. The V and J ends lost 3 bases and 2 bases respectively, with 10 bases between them. CDR3 length equals 14 residues. CDR3 DNA: TGCAGCGTTGAGGAGGGGTCCAACACCGGGGAGCTGTTTTTT. It is translated as CSVEEGSNTGELFF.

The rearrangement uses TRBV9 and TRBJ2-3; D call uncertain. The V gene lost 0 bases and the J gene lost 6 bases, with 11 bases spanning the gap. This CDR3 region has 14 residues. Germline lookup yields CDR1 SGDLS and CDR2 YYNGEE. CDR3 region: CASSVELLGDTQYF. CDR3 sequence (DNA): TGTGCCAGCAGCGTAGAGCTATTGGGCGATACGCAGTATTTT. Full variable domain (missing parts from reference TRBV9 and TRBJ2-3): DSGVTQTPKHLITATGQRVTLRCSPRSGDLSVYWYQQSLDQGLQFLIQYYNGEERAKGNILERFSAQQFPDLHSELNLSSLELGDSALYFCASSVELLGDTQYFGPGTRLTVL.

CDR3 region: CASNDPSTDTQYF. For the CDR3, the DNA is TGTGCCAGCAATGACCCTAGCACAGATACGCAGTATTTT. The chain is built from TRBV27 and TRBJ2-3; unclear D gene. Germline CDR1 reads MNHEY; CDR2 reads SMNVEV (reference sequence). Trimming took off 7 bases at V and 0 bases at J, with 8 bases between the two ends. This CDR3 is built from 13 residues.